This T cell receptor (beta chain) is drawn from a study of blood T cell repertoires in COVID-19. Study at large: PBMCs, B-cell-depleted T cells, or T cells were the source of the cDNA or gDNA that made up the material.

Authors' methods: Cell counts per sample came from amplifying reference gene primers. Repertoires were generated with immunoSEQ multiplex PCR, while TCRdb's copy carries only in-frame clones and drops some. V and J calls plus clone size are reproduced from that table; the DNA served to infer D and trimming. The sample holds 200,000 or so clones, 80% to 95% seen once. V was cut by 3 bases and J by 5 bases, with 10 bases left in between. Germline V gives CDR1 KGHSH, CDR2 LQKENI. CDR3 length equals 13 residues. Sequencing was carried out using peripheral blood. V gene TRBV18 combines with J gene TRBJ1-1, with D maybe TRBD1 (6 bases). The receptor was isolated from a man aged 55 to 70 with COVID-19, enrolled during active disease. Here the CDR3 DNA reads TGTGCCAGCTCACCTACAGGGAGAACTGAAGCTTTCTTT. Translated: CASSPTGRTEAFF.